This T cell receptor beta chain originates from a study of cytomegalovirus exposure and HLA in healthy donors. Findings of the study overall: Reports credit the classifier with highly specific, highly sensitive diagnosis of cytomegalovirus status. TCR clusters originating in the first cohort tended to co-occur in the 120 validation repertoires, according to a later analysis.

Worth noting for this clone: Its target is unknown.

V gave up 3 bases and J gave up 10 bases; unmatched junction bases: 4. The CDR3 sequence is 13 residues long. The germline V gene encodes CDR1 SGHVS and CDR2 FQNEAQ. TCRdb's copy holds only in-frame clones and misses some; the assay was immunoSEQ multiplex PCR. Of 55,000 to 65,000 clones in the sample, 95% to 96% are singletons; the top ten hold around 0.83%. J is TRBJ2-1 and V is TRBV7-8, with 9 bases aligning to TRBD1. This receptor was obtained from a man younger than 30 in good health and CMV-seronegative. The sequenced sample consisted of PBMCs. The CDR3 region has the DNA TGTGCCAGCAGCTTGGGACAGGGCTACGAGCAGTTCTTC. Its translation is CASSLGQGYEQFF.